This T cell receptor beta chain is drawn from a study of T cell repertoires in cytomegalovirus infection. Looking at the study overall: Public TCR beta signatures indicated both CMV infection and matching HLA type.

Notes on this clonotype: The antigen is unknown.

General study findings and limits: Clonotypes of TCR beta that were HLA-C-restricted and CMV-specific dominated the ex vivo response.

TCRdb re-called the reads with MiXCR, one entry per CDR3 protein. The sample shows 750,000 to 950,000 distinct CDR3 sequences, about 28% of them seen only once. The V gene's germline CDR1 is SGHAT and CDR2 FQNNGV. J lost 2 bases, V lost 4 bases, and 0 bases had no gene match. The CDR3 totals 14 residues. The source is a human donor in good health (CMV status not recorded). Some clones in this sample may be carry-over from other donors' samples. This specimen consisted of cultured CD8+ T cells from PBMCs, obtained from culture after CMV antigen stimulation. V and J are TRBV11-2 and TRBJ2-5, with TRBD2 matching 11 bases. The CDR3 DNA reads as TGTGCCAGCAGCTCTAGCGGGGGGCAAGAGACCCAGTACTTC. Its protein is CASSSSGGQETQYF.